The 29 T cell receptor beta chains below were found in one sample sequenced in a study of blood T cell repertoires in COVID-19. Only in-frame clones appear in the TCRdb table, and some are missing; sequencing was by immunoSEQ multiplex PCR. The table shows about 100,000 clones, with 80% to 90% occurring only once. The sample was peripheral blood. The receptor source for this set is a woman aged 25 to 39 with acute or convalescent COVID-19.

This chain connects TRBV11-1 to TRBJ1-1, with 7 nucleotides matching TRBD1. Trimming took 5 bases from V and 5 from J; bases not matched to a gene: 5. Germline CDR1 and CDR2: SGHAT and FQDESV (reference sequence). There are 13 residues in the CDR3. CDR3 region: CASSELTGTEAFF. CDR3 in DNA: TGTGCCAGCAGCGAACTGACAGGGACTGAAGCTTTCTTT.

The V gene is TRBV24-1, the J gene TRBJ2-3, with a possible D match to TRBD1 (5 bases). The germline CDR1 and CDR2 sequences are KGHDR and SFDVKD. Trimming took 7 bases from V and 4 from J, leaving 11 bases between them. The CDR3 has 13 amino acids. CDR3 nucleotides: TGTGCCACCAGGGGGCTCCTTGCAGATACGCAGTATTTT. Residues: CATRGLLADTQYF.

The V and J genes are TRBV10-3 and TRBJ2-1; TRBD2 might be the D (6 bases). With 3 bases removed from V and 5 bases from J, the gap between germline ends came to 17 bases. Germline CDR1 and CDR2: ENHRY and SYGVKD. The CDR3 spans 16 residues. The CDR3 protein is CAISDVSEGPDNEQFF. The CDR3, as DNA: TGTGCCATCAGTGATGTTTCGGAGGGGCCCGACAATGAGCAGTTCTTC.

The chain employs TRBV27 and TRBJ2-7; D might be TRBD2 (6 bases). V lost 5 bases to trimming and J lost 1 base, with 15 bases between them. This CDR3 has 15 residues. Per germline, CDR1 MNHEY and CDR2 SMNVEV (reference sequence). The CDR3 loop reads CASSPPGGLSYEQYF. For the CDR3, the DNA is TGTGCCAGCAGTCCCCCTGGGGGGTTATCCTACGAGCAGTACTTC.

This clone was seen more than once but under ten times. The CDR3, as DNA: TGTGCCATCAGCGCCGGGACAGGGTTTGGAAACACCATATATTTT. Translating it yields CAISAGTGFGNTIYF. V usage is TRBV10-3 and J usage is TRBJ1-3; 9 bases map to TRBD1. V shed 6 bases and J 3 bases; nucleotides not matched to a gene: 6. The CDR3 is made up of 15 amino acids. Germline V lookup: CDR1 ENHRY, CDR2 SYGVKD.

This clone was picked up one time. The genes are TRBV28 and TRBJ1-2; D is unclear. The germline gives CDR1 MDHEN, CDR2 SYDVKM. The V end was cut by 6 bases, the J end by 1 base, with 9 bases between. The CDR3 loop spans 13 amino acids. The CDR3 loop is CASSVTVNYGYTF. Here the CDR3 DNA reads TGTGCCAGCAGCGTTACAGTTAACTATGGCTACACCTTC.

A single count supports this clone. This chain links TRBV2 with TRBJ2-7; TRBD1 is a possible D gene (5 bases). CDR3 size: 14 residues. Germline V lookup: CDR1 SNHLY, CDR2 FYNNEI. V lost 7 bases to trimming and J lost 0 bases, with 13 bases between them. Here the CDR3 DNA reads TGTGCCAGCAAGGGGCGTGGCCTCTCCTACGAGCAGTACTTC. Translation gives CASKGRGLSYEQYF.

J is TRBJ1-2 and V is TRBV30; D ambiguous. Germline V gene data show CDR1 as GTSNPN and CDR2 as SVGIG (reference sequence). Trimming pared 1 base from V and 4 bases from J, leaving 10 bases between. CDR3 length: 13 residues. CDR3 sequence (DNA): TGTGCCTGGAGTGACGGGGTCTTCTATGGCTACACCTTC. It specifies CAWSDGVFYGYTF.

This sequence joins TRBV7-3 and TRBJ2-2, with a tentative D call TRBD1 (6 bases). V shed 9 bases and J shed 7 bases, with 15 bases lying between them. The CDR3 spans 13 residues. Germline CDR1 SGHTA, CDR2 FQGTGA. CDR3: CARGGPDGGELFF. DNA for the CDR3: TGTGCCAGAGGGGGACCAGACGGCGGGGAGCTGTTTTTT.

The chain links TRBV6-4 to TRBJ1-1; TRBD1 matches 7 bases. The V segment lost 3 bases and the J segment 4 bases; nucleotides outside the gene matches: 5. This CDR3 has 14 amino acids. The V gene's germline CDR1 is MRHNA and CDR2 SNTAGT. The CDR3 nucleotides read TGTGCCAGCAGTGAACGACAGGGTATCACTGAAGCTTTCTTT. Residues: CASSERQGITEAFF.

V and J are TRBV5-6 and TRBJ2-7; 7 nucleotides match TRBD1. V was clipped by 5 bases and J by 5 bases; unmatched bases: 4. Germline V CDR1 and CDR2: SGHDT, YYEEEE. This CDR3 has 12 amino acids. The CDR3 DNA follows: TGTGCCAGCAGTCTAACAGGGGACGAGCAGTACTTC. Protein sequence: CASSLTGDEQYF.

This clone was picked up one time. Written as DNA, the CDR3 is TGCGCCAGCAGTCAGGGAGGGAACTATGGCTACACCTTC. It specifies CASSQGGNYGYTF. The chain links TRBV23-1 to TRBJ1-2; D is unclear. TRBV23-1 is an open reading frame whose function is uncertain. V gave up 3 bases and J gave up 2 bases, with 7 bases separating them. The CDR3 length is 13 residues.

The chain employs TRBV5-1 and TRBJ2-6; no clear D gene. Germline values: CDR1 SGHRS, CDR2 YFSETQ. V was trimmed by 0 bases and J by 0 bases, leaving 13 bases between them. There are 18 residues in the CDR3. CDR3 in DNA: TGCGCCAGCAGCTTGGATCCGCCAGGAATCTCTGGGGCCAACGTCCTGACTTTC. It specifies CASSLDPPGISGANVLTF.

The chain carries TRBV19 and TRBJ1-5; 11 bases fit TRBD1. Trimming removed 5 bases from V and 5 bases from J; junction bases left unmatched: 5. Germline V gives CDR1 LNHDA, CDR2 SQIVND (reference sequence). This CDR3 has 15 amino acids. The chain's CDR3 is CASSLWDRGDQPQHF. As DNA, the CDR3 is TGTGCCAGTAGTCTTTGGGACAGGGGGGATCAGCCCCAGCATTTT.

The rearrangement joins TRBV27 to TRBJ1-3, with D possibly TRBD1 on 5 matching bases. The V end lost 4 bases, the J end lost 4 bases, and 14 bases lay between the germline ends. The CDR3 is made up of 15 amino acids. Per germline, CDR1 MNHEY and CDR2 SMNVEV (reference sequence). Here the CDR3 reads CASSSSRVAGNTIYF. CDR3 in DNA: TGTGCCAGCAGTTCCTCCAGGGTCGCAGGAAACACCATATATTTT.

CDR3 amino acids: CASSSQGSSGNTIYF. The CDR3 DNA sequence: TGCGCCAGCAGCAGTCAGGGGAGCTCTGGAAACACCATATATTTT. V and J are TRBV5-1 and TRBJ1-3, with D perhaps TRBD1 (6 bases). Germline CDR1 and CDR2: SGHRS and YFSETQ. Trimming stripped 4 bases from V and 0 bases from J, with 11 bases between. The CDR3 spans 15 residues.

CDR3 amino acids: CASSPLIGVGQPQHF. DNA of the CDR3: TGTGCCAGCAGCCCACTTATAGGGGTTGGTCAGCCCCAGCATTTT. The J gene is TRBJ1-5, the V gene TRBV28; a possible D gene is TRBD1 (5 bases). The length of the CDR3 is 15 residues. Trimming shortened V by 6 bases and J by 6 bases, and 18 bases separated the two germline ends. CDR1 and CDR2 (germline): MDHEN, SYDVKM.

The rearrangement links TRBV6-6 to TRBJ1-2; a weak D match, TRBD1 (5 bases). The CDR3 is 12 residues long. V was shortened by 2 bases and J by 6 bases, with 7 bases between the two germline ends. Germline CDR1 reads MNHNY; CDR2 reads SVGAGI (reference sequence). The CDR3 reads CASSYKGDGYTF. CDR3 DNA: TGTGCCAGCAGTTACAAAGGGGATGGCTACACCTTC.

The V and J genes are TRBV19 and TRBJ2-7; 12 bases match TRBD1. CDR3 size: 15 residues. CDR1 and CDR2 (germline): LNHDA, SQIVND (reference sequence). Losses at the gene ends were 4 bases for V and 3 bases for J; bases not matched to a gene: 4. The CDR3 DNA sequence: TGTGCCAGTAGTACAGGGACAGGGGGCCACTACGAGCAGTACTTC. It yields the protein CASSTGTGGHYEQYF.

The rearrangement joins TRBV19 to TRBJ1-2; 9 positions agree with TRBD1. The CDR3 sequence is 13 residues long. Germline CDR1 is LNHDA and CDR2 is SQIVND (reference sequence). With V trimmed by 3 bases and J by 5 bases, 1 base remained unmatched. The CDR3 DNA follows: TGTGCCAGTAGTATGGGGACAGGGTATGGCTACACCTTC. This encodes CASSMGTGYGYTF. The full variable domain, rest sourced from reference TRBV19 and TRBJ1-2, is DGGITQSPKYLFRKEGQNVTLSCEQNLNHDAMYWYRQDPGQGLRLIYYSQIVNDFQKGDIAEGYSVSREKKESFPLTVTSAQKNPTAFYLCASSMGTGYGYTFGSGTRLTVV.

The chain combines TRBV10-3 with TRBJ2-7, with TRBD1 matching 10 bases. Germline V gene lookup returns CDR1 ENHRY and CDR2 SYGVKD. This CDR3 is built from 15 residues. V gave up 3 bases and J gave up 3 bases; unmatched junction bases: 5. The CDR3 DNA is TGTGCCATCAGTGACCGGGACAGGGGTTTCTACGAGCAGTACTTC. It yields the protein CAISDRDRGFYEQYF.

The chain has TRBV2 and TRBJ2-7; 7 bases are shared with TRBD2. Unmatched junction bases numbered 7, after V lost 7 bases and J lost 1 base. Per the germline V gene, CDR1 is SNHLY and CDR2 is FYNNEI. The CDR3 contains 14 residues. CDR3 DNA: TGTGCCAGCACGCGGGACGGGAGGTCCTACGAGCAGTACTTC. This codes for CASTRDGRSYEQYF.

The chain has TRBV7-9 and TRBJ1-1; 7 nucleotides match TRBD1. The germline V gene has CDR1 SEHNR and CDR2 FQNEAQ (reference sequence). V was clipped by 2 bases and J by 5 bases; unmatched bases: 5. This CDR3 spans 14 amino acids. Here the CDR3 DNA reads TGTGCCAGCAGCTTACGAGGGGGCGAAACTGAAGCTTTCTTT. Translating it yields CASSLRGGETEAFF.

The genes are TRBV5-1 and TRBJ1-2; 8 bases line up with TRBD1. The CDR3 is 14 amino acids. V trimming: 3 bases; J trimming: 4 bases; junction bases outside the gene matches: 5. The germline V gene encodes CDR1 SGHRS and CDR2 YFSETQ. Here the CDR3 DNA reads TGCGCCAGCAGCTCGGACAGGGCTGGCTATGGCTACACCTTC. Protein product: CASSSDRAGYGYTF. The whole variable domain, remainder taken from reference TRBV5-1 and TRBJ1-2, is KAGVTQTPRYLIKTRGQQVTLSCSPISGHRSVSWYQQTPGQGLQFLFEYFSETQRNKGNFPGRFSGRQFSNSRSEMNVSTLELGDSALYLCASSSDRAGYGYTFGSGTRLTVV.

The chain couples TRBV14 to TRBJ1-1; tentative D call: TRBD1 (5 bases). Germline-derived CDR1 and CDR2 are SGHDN and FVKESK. The V gene lost 0 bases and the J gene lost 7 bases, with 12 bases spanning the gap. The CDR3 totals 14 residues. The CDR3 sequence: CASSQDGAGLEAFF. As DNA, the CDR3 is TGTGCCAGCAGCCAAGATGGGGCAGGTCTTGAAGCTTTCTTT.

The chain recombines TRBV15 with TRBJ1-1; possibly TRBD1 for D (6 bases). Germline CDR1 and CDR2: LNHNV and YYDKDF (reference sequence). V was cut by 5 bases and J by 6 bases, with 25 bases left in between. This CDR3 is 17 amino acids long. The CDR3 DNA reads as TGTGCCACCAGCTCCCCGTCCGGGAGGGGGGCGATGGCTGAAGCTTTCTTT. Encoded protein: CATSSPSGRGAMAEAFF.

The chain employs TRBV27 and TRBJ1-6; D uncertain. This CDR3 has 16 residues. Germline values: CDR1 MNHEY, CDR2 SMNVEV (reference sequence). The V end was cut by 5 bases, the J end by 8 bases, with 19 bases between. CDR3 nucleotide sequence: TGTGCCAGCAGTAGATTCGGGGTTCTTGAGGATTCACCCCTCCACTTT. This gives the protein CASSRFGVLEDSPLHF.

This clone has more than one count but fewer than ten. This chain links TRBV11-3 with TRBJ2-2; D perhaps matches TRBD2 (6 bases). CDR1 is SGHNT, CDR2 YENEEA, per germline. Trimming cost V 4 bases and J 4 bases, with 10 bases left between them. CDR3 size: 14 residues. CDR3 residues: CASSSTAGTGELFF. The CDR3 nucleotides read TGTGCCAGCAGCTCAACAGCGGGCACCGGGGAGCTGTTTTTT. The variable domain in full, with the rest retrieved from reference TRBV11-3 and TRBJ2-2, is EAGVVQSPRYKIIEKKQPVAFWCNPISGHNTLYWYLQNLGQGPELLIRYENEEAVDDSQLPKDRFSAERLKGVDSTLKIQPAELGDSAVYLCASSSTAGTGELFFGEGSRLTVL.

Here the CDR3 reads CASSGPGQGHGYTF. The CDR3 DNA reads as TGTGCCAGCAGTGGGCCGGGACAGGGTCATGGCTACACCTTC. V is TRBV2 and J is TRBJ1-2; 9 nucleotides match TRBD1. The CDR3 spans 14 residues. Germline V gives CDR1 SNHLY, CDR2 FYNNEI. V shed 4 bases and J 6 bases; nucleotides not matched to a gene: 6.